This T cell receptor (beta chain) emerged from a study of blood T cells in healthy people across ages. Background on the study: About one barcoded beta molecule per two T cells came from capture by template switching.

This clonotype showed up just a few times. The antigen remains unidentified. The CDR3 is 15 amino acids. The V end lost 2 bases, the J end lost 1 base, and 11 bases lay between the germline ends. A sample-barcoded 5' primer and a J-beta primer mix were used in a second PCR of about 7 to 11 cycles. Via MiXCR, TCRdb re-called the 5' RACE reads, giving one row per CDR3 protein. This table holds around 750,000 distinct CDR3 sequences, about 53% found once. General study results and limits: Donor CMV status, an unknown factor, possibly confounded changes in expanded clonotypes. Diversity was higher, and naive CD4+ cells more numerous, in long-lived donors than in aged donors.

Peripheral blood from each donor was collected in a volume of roughly 9.8 milliliters. The TCR sequence derives from a man older than 75 in good health. The sequenced sample was blood. V gene TRBV12-3 or TRBV12-4 combines with J gene TRBJ2-5; no reliable D call. CDR3 protein: CASSLRRSSQETQYF. The CDR3 DNA follows: TGTGCCAGCAGTTTAAGGCGCAGTTCCCAAGAGACCCAGTACTTC.